The 9 T cell receptor beta chains listed next were all sequenced from one sample in a study of CD8 T cells in Susac syndrome. When the RNA was reverse transcribed, random hexamers were used with an input of roughly 0.45 to 1 ug. TCRdb used MiXCR to reprocess the immunoSEQ multiplex PCR reads, holding one entry per CDR3 protein. The sample has a few hundred thousand distinct CDR3 sequences, approximately 95% seen once; the top ten hold around 0.08%. Sequencing was done on a sample of CD4+ T cells from PBMCs. These receptors originate from a human donor with multiple sclerosis.

This sequence joins TRBV12-3 or TRBV12-4 and TRBJ1-6; 9 bases align to TRBD1. The V and J ends lost 9 bases and 7 bases, in that order; junction bases with no gene match: 10. The CDR3 runs to 15 residues. The CDR3 region has the DNA TGTGCCAGAAAACCCGGGACAGGGTACAATTCACCCCTCCACTTT. This encodes CARKPGTGYNSPLHF.

The chain employs TRBV3-1 and TRBJ1-2, with D perhaps TRBD1 (6 bases). Trimming took off 1 base at V and 7 bases at J, with 13 bases between the two ends. The CDR3 consists of 14 residues. Germline CDR1 LGHDT, CDR2 YNNKEL (reference sequence). CDR3 protein: CASSQATGMGGYTF. The DNA for the CDR3 is TGTGCCAGCAGCCAAGCTACAGGGATGGGTGGCTACACCTTC.

The chain couples TRBV7-9 to TRBJ2-5; D gene ambiguous. This CDR3 is built from 13 residues. V dropped 2 bases and J dropped 5 bases, with 9 bases sitting between them. Looked up from germline, CDR1 is SEHNR and CDR2 is FQNEAQ (reference sequence). The CDR3 sequence is CASSLKGRETQYF. CDR3 DNA: TGTGCCAGCAGCTTAAAGGGTCGGGAGACCCAGTACTTC.

The chain uses TRBV20-1 and TRBJ2-5, with D uncertain. Trimming took 2 bases from V and 2 from J, leaving 15 bases between them. CDR3 size: 15 residues. CDR1 DFQATT and CDR2 SNEGSKA come from the germline V gene (reference sequence). The CDR3 protein is CSARPQQRPQETQYF. CDR3 sequence (DNA): TGCAGTGCTAGACCCCAACAGAGGCCACAAGAGACCCAGTACTTC.

The chain recombines TRBV6-5 with TRBJ2-1, with 7 bases lining up with TRBD1. The length of the CDR3 is 16 residues. CDR1 MNHEY and CDR2 SVGAGI come from the germline V gene. Trimming cost V 2 bases and J 0 bases; bases outside gene matches: 4. CDR3 protein: CASSYRRTGSYNEQFF. The CDR3 DNA reads TGTGCCAGCAGTTACCGGAGGACAGGCTCCTACAATGAGCAGTTCTTC.

This clonotype was seen only once. V gene TRBV20-1 combines with J gene TRBJ1-1; 10 bases agree with TRBD1. Germline CDR1 DFQATT, CDR2 SNEGSKA (reference sequence). The CDR3 has 14 amino acids. The CDR3 sequence is CRAPETGGNTEAFF. DNA of the CDR3: TGCAGGGCGCCGGAGACAGGGGGCAACACTGAAGCTTTCTTT.

This rearrangement joins TRBV29-1 to TRBJ1-2; D might be TRBD1 (5 bases). Germline values: CDR1 SQVTM, CDR2 ANQGSEA. The CDR3 runs 12 residues. The V and J ends lost 7 bases and 8 bases respectively, with 17 bases between them. CDR3 sequence reads: CSALTVTLGYTF. The CDR3 DNA reads TGCAGCGCCCTGACAGTCACCCTCGGCTACACCTTC.

This rearrangement joins TRBV7-8 to TRBJ1-1, with 12 bases that match TRBD1. This CDR3 spans 16 amino acids. After removal of 5 bases from V and 6 bases from J, the junction contained 10 bases not matched to a gene. Germline V gene lookup returns CDR1 SGHVS and CDR2 FQNEAQ. The CDR3 sequence is CASSPGQGAKAAEAFF. The CDR3 nucleotides are TGTGCCAGCAGCCCGGGACAGGGGGCAAAGGCGGCTGAAGCTTTCTTT.

The CDR3 spells CASTREPSPLHF. The DNA for the CDR3 is TGTGCCAGCACCCGGGAACCGTCACCCCTCCACTTT. The chain links TRBV12-3 or TRBV12-4 to TRBJ1-6; no clear D gene. Trimming left V 7 bases short and J 10 bases short, with 11 bases between. The CDR3 contains 12 residues.